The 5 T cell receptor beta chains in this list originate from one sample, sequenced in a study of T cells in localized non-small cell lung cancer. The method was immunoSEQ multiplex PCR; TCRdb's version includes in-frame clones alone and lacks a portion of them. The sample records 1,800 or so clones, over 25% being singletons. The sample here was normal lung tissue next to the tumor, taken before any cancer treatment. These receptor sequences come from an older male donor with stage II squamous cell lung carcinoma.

The CDR3 reads CASSYSYAGGYPDTQYF. As DNA, the CDR3 is TGTGCCAGCAGTTACTCGTACGCGGGGGGCTACCCAGATACGCAGTATTTT. This chain uses TRBV6-8 with TRBJ2-3, with 8 bases identical to TRBD2. CDR1 is MNHGY and CDR2 is SAAAGT in the germline V gene. The V segment lost 0 bases and the J segment 4 bases; nucleotides outside the gene matches: 9. The CDR3 loop spans 17 amino acids.

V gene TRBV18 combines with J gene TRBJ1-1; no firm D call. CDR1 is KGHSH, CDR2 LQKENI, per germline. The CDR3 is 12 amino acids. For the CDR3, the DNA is TGTGTCAGTATGGACGCGAACACTGAAGCTTTCTTT. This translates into CVSMDANTEAFF.

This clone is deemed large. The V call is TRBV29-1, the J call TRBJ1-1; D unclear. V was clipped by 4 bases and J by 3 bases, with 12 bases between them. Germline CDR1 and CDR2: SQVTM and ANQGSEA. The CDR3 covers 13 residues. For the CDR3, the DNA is TGCAGCGTTGGGGCCTCACCGGACACTGAAGCTTTCTTT. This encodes CSVGASPDTEAFF.

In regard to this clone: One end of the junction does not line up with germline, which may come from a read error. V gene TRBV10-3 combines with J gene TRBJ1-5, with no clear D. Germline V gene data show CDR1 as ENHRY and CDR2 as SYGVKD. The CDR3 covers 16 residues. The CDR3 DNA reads TGTGCCAGCAGTGAGGGCACCCAAGGCCGCAATCAGCCCCAGCATTTT. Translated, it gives CASSEGTQGRNQPQHF.

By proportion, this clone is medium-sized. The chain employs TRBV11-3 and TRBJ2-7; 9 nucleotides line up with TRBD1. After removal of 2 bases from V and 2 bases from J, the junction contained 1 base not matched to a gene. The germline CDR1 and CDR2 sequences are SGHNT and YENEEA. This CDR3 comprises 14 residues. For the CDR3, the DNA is TGTGCCAGCAGCTTATGGACAGGGGCCTACGAGCAGTACTTC. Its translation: CASSLWTGAYEQYF.